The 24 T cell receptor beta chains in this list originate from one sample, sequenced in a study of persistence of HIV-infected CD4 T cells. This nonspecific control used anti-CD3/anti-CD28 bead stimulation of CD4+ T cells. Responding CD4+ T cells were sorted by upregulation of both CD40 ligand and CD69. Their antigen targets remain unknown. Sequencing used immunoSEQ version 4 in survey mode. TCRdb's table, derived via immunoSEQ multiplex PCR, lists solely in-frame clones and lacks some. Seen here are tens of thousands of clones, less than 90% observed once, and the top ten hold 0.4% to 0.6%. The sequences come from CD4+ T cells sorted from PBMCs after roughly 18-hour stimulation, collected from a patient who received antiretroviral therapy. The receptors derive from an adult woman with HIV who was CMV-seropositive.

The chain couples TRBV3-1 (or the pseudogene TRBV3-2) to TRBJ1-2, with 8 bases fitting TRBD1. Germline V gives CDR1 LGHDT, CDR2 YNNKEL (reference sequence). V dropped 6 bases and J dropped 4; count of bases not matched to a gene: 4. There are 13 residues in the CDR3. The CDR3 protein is CASRRQGIYGYTF. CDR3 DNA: TGTGCCAGCAGGAGACAGGGGATCTATGGCTACACCTTC.

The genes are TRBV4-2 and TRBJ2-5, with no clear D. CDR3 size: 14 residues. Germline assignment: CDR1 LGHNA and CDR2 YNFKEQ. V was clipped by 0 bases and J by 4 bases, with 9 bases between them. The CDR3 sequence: CASSQDLMLETQYF. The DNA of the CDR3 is TGTGCCAGCAGCCAAGATCTAATGCTAGAGACCCAGTACTTC.

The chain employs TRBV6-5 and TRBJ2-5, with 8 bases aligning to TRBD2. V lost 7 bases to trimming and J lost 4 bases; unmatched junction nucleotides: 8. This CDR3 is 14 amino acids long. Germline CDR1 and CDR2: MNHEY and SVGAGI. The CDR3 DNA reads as TGTGCCAGCAACCCAGGAGCGGGGGTAGAGACCCAGTACTTC. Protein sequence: CASNPGAGVETQYF.

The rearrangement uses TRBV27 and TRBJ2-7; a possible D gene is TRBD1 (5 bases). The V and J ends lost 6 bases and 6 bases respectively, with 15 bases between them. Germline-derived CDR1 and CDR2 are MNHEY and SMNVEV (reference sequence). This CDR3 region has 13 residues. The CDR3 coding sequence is TGTGCCAGCAGCCACAGGTCTCGACGCGAGCAGTACTTC. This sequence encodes CASSHRSRREQYF.

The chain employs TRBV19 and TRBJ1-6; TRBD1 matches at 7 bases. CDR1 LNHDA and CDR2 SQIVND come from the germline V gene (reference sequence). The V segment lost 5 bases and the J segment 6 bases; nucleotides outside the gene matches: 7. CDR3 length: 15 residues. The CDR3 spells CASSSGGLSNSPLHF. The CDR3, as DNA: TGTGCCAGTAGTTCAGGGGGATTGAGTAATTCACCCCTCCACTTT.

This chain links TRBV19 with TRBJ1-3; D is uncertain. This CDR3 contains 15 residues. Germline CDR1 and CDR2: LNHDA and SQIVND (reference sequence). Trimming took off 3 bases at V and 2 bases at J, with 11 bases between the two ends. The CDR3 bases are TGTGCCAGTAGTATCGAGTCGAGGACTGGAAACACCATATATTTT. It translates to CASSIESRTGNTIYF.

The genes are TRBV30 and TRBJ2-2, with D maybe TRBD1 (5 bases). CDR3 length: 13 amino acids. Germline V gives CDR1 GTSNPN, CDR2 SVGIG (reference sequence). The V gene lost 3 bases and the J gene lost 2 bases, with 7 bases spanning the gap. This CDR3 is CAWSRANTGELFF. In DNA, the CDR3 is TGTGCCTGGAGCAGGGCTAACACCGGGGAGCTGTTTTTT.

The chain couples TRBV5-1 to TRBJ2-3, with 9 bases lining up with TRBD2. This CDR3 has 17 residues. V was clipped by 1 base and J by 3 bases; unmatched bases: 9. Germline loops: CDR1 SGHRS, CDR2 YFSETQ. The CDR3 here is CASSLRGGALRTDTQYF. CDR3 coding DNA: TGCGCCAGCAGCTTGCGCGGGGGGGCGTTGAGGACAGATACGCAGTATTTT.

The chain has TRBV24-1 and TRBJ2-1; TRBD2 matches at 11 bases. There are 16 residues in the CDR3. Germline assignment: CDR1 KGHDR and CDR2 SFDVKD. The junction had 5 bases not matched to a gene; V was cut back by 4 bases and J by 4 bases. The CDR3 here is CATSDTTSGAYNEQFF. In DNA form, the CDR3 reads TGTGCCACCAGTGACACGACTAGCGGGGCTTACAATGAGCAGTTCTTC.

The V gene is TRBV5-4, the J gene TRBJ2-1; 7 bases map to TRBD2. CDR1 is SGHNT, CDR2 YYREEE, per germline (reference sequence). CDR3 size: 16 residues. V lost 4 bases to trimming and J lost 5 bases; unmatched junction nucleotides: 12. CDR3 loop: CASSRGVYRLNNEQFF. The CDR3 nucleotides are TGTGCCAGCAGCCGGGGGGTTTACCGTTTAAACAATGAGCAGTTCTTC.

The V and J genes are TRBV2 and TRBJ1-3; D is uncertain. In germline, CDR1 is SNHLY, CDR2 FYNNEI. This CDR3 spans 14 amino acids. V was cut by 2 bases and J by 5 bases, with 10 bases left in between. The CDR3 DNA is TGTGCCAGCAGTGAAATAAGGAACCGAAACACCATATATTTT. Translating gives CASSEIRNRNTIYF.

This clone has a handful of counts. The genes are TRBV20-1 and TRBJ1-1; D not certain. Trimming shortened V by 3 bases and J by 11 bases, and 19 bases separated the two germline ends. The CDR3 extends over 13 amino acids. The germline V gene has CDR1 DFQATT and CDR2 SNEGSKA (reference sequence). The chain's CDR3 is CSASVEGGFGAFF. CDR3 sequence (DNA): TGCAGTGCTAGTGTGGAGGGTGGGTTCGGGGCTTTCTTT.

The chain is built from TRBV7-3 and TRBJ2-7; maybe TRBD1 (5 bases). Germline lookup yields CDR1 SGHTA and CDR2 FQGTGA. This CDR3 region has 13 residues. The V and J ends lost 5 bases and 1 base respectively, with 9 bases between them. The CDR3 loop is CASSSQGSYEQYV. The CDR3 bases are TGTGCCAGCAGCAGCCAGGGTTCCTACGAGCAGTACGTC.

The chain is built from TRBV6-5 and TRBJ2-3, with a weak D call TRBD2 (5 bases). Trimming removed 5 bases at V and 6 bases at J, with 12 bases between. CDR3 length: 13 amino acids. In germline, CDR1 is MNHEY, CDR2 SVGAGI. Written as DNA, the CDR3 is TGTGCCAGCAGTCTAGCCGGGCGGGATACGCAGTATTTT. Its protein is CASSLAGRDTQYF.

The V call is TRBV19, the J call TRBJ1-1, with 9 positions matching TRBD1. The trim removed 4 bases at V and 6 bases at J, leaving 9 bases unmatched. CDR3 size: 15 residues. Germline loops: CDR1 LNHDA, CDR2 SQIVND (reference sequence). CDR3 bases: TGTGCCAGTAGTAGGGACAGGGATTGGGGCGCTGAAGCTTTCTTT. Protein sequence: CASSRDRDWGAEAFF.

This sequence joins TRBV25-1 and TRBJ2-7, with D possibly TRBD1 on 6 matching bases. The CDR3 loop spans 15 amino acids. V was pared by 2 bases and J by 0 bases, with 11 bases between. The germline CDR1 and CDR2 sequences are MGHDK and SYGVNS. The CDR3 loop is CASSELSDSSYEQYV. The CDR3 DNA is TGTGCCAGCAGTGAACTGTCGGACAGCTCCTACGAGCAGTACGTC.

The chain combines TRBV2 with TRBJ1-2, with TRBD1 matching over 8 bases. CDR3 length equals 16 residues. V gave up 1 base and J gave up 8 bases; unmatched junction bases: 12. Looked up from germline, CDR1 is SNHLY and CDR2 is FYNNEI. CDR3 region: CASSEVRGLRRRGYTF. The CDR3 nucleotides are TGTGCCAGCAGTGAAGTCAGGGGGCTCCGCCGTAGGGGCTACACCTTC.

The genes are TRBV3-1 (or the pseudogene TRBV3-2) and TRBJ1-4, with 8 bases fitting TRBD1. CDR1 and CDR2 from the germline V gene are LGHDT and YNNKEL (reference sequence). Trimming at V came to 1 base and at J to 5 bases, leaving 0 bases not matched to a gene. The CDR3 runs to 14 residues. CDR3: CASSQAGGNEKLFF. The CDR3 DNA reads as TGTGCCAGCAGCCAAGCAGGGGGCAATGAAAAACTGTTTTTT.

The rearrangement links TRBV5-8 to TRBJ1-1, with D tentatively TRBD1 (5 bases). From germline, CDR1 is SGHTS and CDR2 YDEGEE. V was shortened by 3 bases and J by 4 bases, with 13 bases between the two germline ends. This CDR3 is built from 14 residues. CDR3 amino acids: CASSWGGVGTEAFF. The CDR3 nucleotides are TGTGCCAGCAGCTGGGGGGGAGTAGGCACTGAAGCTTTCTTT.

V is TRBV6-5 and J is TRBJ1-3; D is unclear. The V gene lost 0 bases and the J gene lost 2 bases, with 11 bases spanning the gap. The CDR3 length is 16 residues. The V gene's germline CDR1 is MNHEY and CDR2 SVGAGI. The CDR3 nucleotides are TGTGCCAGCAGTTACTCTTCGTCGGAACCTGGAAACACCATATATTTT. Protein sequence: CASSYSSSEPGNTIYF.

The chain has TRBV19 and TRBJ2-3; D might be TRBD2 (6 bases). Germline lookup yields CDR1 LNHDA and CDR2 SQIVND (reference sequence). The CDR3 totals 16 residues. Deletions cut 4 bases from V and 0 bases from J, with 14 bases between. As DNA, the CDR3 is TGTGCCAGTAGTAACCGGGGCGGGATGAGCACAGATACGCAGTATTTT. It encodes CASSNRGGMSTDTQYF.

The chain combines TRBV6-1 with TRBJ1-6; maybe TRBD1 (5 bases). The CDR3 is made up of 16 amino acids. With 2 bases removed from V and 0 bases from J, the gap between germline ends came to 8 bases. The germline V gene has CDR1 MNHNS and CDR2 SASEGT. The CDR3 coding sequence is TGTGCCAGCAGTGAAAGGGGCAGCTCCTATAATTCACCCCTCCACTTT. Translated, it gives CASSERGSSYNSPLHF.

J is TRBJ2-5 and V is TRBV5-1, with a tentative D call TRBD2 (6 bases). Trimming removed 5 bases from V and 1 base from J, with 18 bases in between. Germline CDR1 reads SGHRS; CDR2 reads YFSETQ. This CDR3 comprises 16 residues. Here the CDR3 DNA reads TGCGCCAGCAGGGATAGATGGGGGGACGTCCAAGAGACCCAGTACTTC. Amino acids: CASRDRWGDVQETQYF. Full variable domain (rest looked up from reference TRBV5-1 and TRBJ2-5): KAGVTQTPRYLIKTRGQQVTLSCSPISGHRSVSWYQQTPGQGLQFLFEYFSETQRNKGNFPGRFSGRQFSNSRSEMNVSTLELGDSALYLCASRDRWGDVQETQYFGPGTRLLVL.

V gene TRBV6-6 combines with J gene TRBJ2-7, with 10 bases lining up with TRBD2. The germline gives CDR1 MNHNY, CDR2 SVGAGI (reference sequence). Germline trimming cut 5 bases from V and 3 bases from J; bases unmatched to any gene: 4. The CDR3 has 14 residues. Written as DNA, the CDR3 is TGTGCCAGCAGTCCAAGGACTAGCGGCTACGAGCAGTACTTC. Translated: CASSPRTSGYEQYF.